This T cell receptor beta chain came from a study of T cell responses to AZD1222 COVID-19 vaccine. The germline V and J ends were trimmed by 3 bases and 8 bases, with 11 bases remaining between them. The CDR3 covers 13 residues. The V gene's germline CDR1 is GTSNPN and CDR2 SVGIG (reference sequence). Study-wide results and limits: Clonal diversity was possibly underestimated; the donors were predominantly white British and more often female. The study identified only six AZD1222 recipients as seropositive at baseline. With two AZD1222 doses given, Spike-specific TCR breadth and depth both rose. It was only after the peak T cell response that any repertoires were sampled.

TCRdb's copy holds only in-frame clones and misses some; the assay was immunoSEQ multiplex PCR. Of fewer than 200,000 clones listed, approximately 90% are singletons. This clone was seen just once. Its specificity is not known. The chain is built from TRBV30 and TRBJ1-6; a weak D match, TRBD1 (5 bases). This sample comprised peripheral blood, obtained 28 days after the second dose of the MenACWY control vaccine. The clonotype originates from an adult who received the MenACWY meningococcal vaccine as a control. CDR3 residues: CAWRGQGYSPLHF. CDR3 DNA: TGTGCCTGGAGAGGGCAGGGTTATTCACCCCTCCACTTT.